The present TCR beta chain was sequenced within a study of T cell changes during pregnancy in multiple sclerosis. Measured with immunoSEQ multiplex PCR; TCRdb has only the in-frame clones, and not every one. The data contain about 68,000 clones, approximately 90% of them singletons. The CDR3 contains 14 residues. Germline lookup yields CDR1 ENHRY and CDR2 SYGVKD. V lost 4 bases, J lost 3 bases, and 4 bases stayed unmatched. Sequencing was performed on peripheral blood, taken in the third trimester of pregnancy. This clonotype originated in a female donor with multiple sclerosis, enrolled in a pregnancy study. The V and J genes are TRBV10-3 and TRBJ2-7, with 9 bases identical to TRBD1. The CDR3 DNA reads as TGTGCCATCAGTGGGACAGGGGCGATCTACGAGCAGTACTTC. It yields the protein CAISGTGAIYEQYF.